This TCR beta chain was sequenced for a study of post-analysis software for immune sequencing data. As for the study in general: Disease trajectories encompassed relapsing-remitting, secondary progressive and progressive-relapsing multiple sclerosis.

Prepared libraries of TCR beta cDNA carried unique molecular identifiers. TCRdb used MiXCR to reprocess the PCR reads, holding one entry per CDR3 protein. The sample has 600,000 to 700,000 distinct CDR3 sequences; roughly three fifths are singletons. Study conclusions and caveats: F measure clustering grouped samples strongly by preparation batch. Patients carried four or five TRBV segments more frequently than controls did, and TRBV5-6, TRBV5-1 and TRBV20-1 were among them. A significant reduction in normalized Chao1 diversity was observed in multiple sclerosis patients versus controls.

Only a few counts were recorded for this clonotype. Antigen unknown. Germline CDR1 and CDR2: SGHDN and FVKESK. Deletions cut 6 bases from V and 2 bases from J, with 7 bases between. This CDR3 is 13 amino acids long. V and J are TRBV14 and TRBJ2-2, with unresolved D. The sequenced material came from blood. The receptor's source is a girl aged 2 to 9 with multiple sclerosis. The CDR3 loop reads CASSNTNTGELFF. CDR3 coding DNA: TGTGCCAGCAGTAACACCAACACCGGGGAGCTGTTTTTT.